Listed below are T cell receptor beta chains from one sample, sequenced in a study of post-analysis software for immune sequencing data. TCRdb re-analysed the PCR reads in MiXCR, keeping a single row per CDR3 protein. The sample carries some 800,000 distinct CDR3 sequences, about half recorded once. Sequencing input: blood. These receptors were taken from a girl under 18 with multiple sclerosis. Both conserved end residues are part of each CDR3. Each record gives: J gene, V gene, D gene, clone size, CDR3 protein, CDR3 DNA. D genes are given only for firm matches. Size tells how often a clone was seen (once, few, many) or the class of an expanded clone, and some rows leave it out.

j_call: TRBJ1-6; v_call: TRBV15; d_call: NA; clone_size: NA; cdr3_aa: CATSREVSGLDSPLHF; cdr3_nt: TGTGCCACCAGCAGAGAGGTTTCAGGGTTGGATTCACCCCTCCACTTT
j_call: TRBJ2-7; v_call: TRBV12-3/TRBV12-4; d_call: TRBD2; clone_size: NA; cdr3_aa: CANRSGRVVDEQYF; cdr3_nt: TGTGCCAACAGGAGCGGGAGGGTCGTGGACGAGCAGTACTTC
j_call: TRBJ1-2; v_call: TRBV3-1; d_call: TRBD1; clone_size: NA; cdr3_aa: CASSPMRGQGFYGYTF; cdr3_nt: TGTGCCAGCAGCCCGATGAGGGGACAGGGTTTCTATGGCTACACCTTC
j_call: TRBJ1-6; v_call: TRBV12-3/TRBV12-4; d_call: NA; clone_size: NA; cdr3_aa: CASSLQRANSPLHF; cdr3_nt: TGTGCCAGCAGTTTACAGAGGGCTAATTCACCCCTCCACTTT
j_call: TRBJ1-2; v_call: TRBV5-1; d_call: TRBD1; clone_size: few; cdr3_aa: CASSSRDSHGYTF; cdr3_nt: TGCGCCAGCAGCTCCCGGGACAGCCATGGCTACACCTTC
j_call: TRBJ2-7; v_call: TRBV29-1; d_call: TRBD1; clone_size: NA; cdr3_aa: CSVEGGTGAYEQYF; cdr3_nt: TGCAGCGTTGAAGGGGGGACAGGGGCCTACGAGCAGTACTTC
j_call: TRBJ2-5; v_call: TRBV5-6; d_call: NA; clone_size: NA; cdr3_aa: CASSPVGGRETQYF; cdr3_nt: TGTGCCAGCAGCCCCGTAGGCGGGCGGGAGACCCAGTACTTC
j_call: TRBJ2-1; v_call: TRBV7-3; d_call: NA; clone_size: NA; cdr3_aa: CASSLTEGRGHSYNEQFF; cdr3_nt: TGTGCCAGCAGCTTAACGGAGGGACGGGGGCACTCCTACAATGAGCAGTTCTTC
j_call: TRBJ2-1; v_call: TRBV20-1; d_call: NA; clone_size: NA; cdr3_aa: CSARLLGIRDDEQFF; cdr3_nt: TGCAGTGCTAGACTCCTCGGGATCAGGGACGATGAGCAGTTCTTC
j_call: TRBJ2-5; v_call: TRBV3-1; d_call: NA; clone_size: NA; cdr3_aa: CASSQDSVKAQYF; cdr3_nt: TGTGCCAGCAGCCAAGATTCGGTAAAGGCGCAGTACTTC
j_call: TRBJ2-3; v_call: TRBV7-7; d_call: NA; clone_size: NA; cdr3_aa: CASSLDLNTDTQYF; cdr3_nt: TGTGCTAGCAGCTTAGACTTGAACACAGATACGCAGTATTTT
j_call: TRBJ2-5; v_call: TRBV29-1; d_call: NA; clone_size: few; cdr3_aa: CSVEDWAGMETQYF; cdr3_nt: TGCAGCGTTGAAGATTGGGCAGGGATGGAGACCCAGTACTTC
j_call: TRBJ2-7; v_call: TRBV9; d_call: NA; clone_size: NA; cdr3_aa: CASSPRLADYSYEQYF; cdr3_nt: TGTGCCAGCAGCCCCCGCCTAGCCGATTACTCCTACGAGCAGTACTTC
j_call: TRBJ2-1; v_call: TRBV15; d_call: NA; clone_size: NA; cdr3_aa: CATSSVEITHNEQFF; cdr3_nt: TGTGCCACCAGCAGCGTGGAGATCACCCACAATGAGCAGTTCTTC
j_call: TRBJ2-7; v_call: TRBV12-3/TRBV12-4; d_call: NA; clone_size: NA; cdr3_aa: CASSFLPAGEQYF; cdr3_nt: TGTGCCAGCAGTTTCCTTCCTGCTGGAGAGCAGTACTTC
j_call: TRBJ2-1; v_call: TRBV7-2; d_call: TRBD1; clone_size: NA; cdr3_aa: CASSLGDRVIDEQFF; cdr3_nt: TGTGCCAGCAGCTTAGGGGACAGGGTCATCGATGAGCAGTTCTTC
j_call: TRBJ1-5; v_call: TRBV20-1; d_call: TRBD1; clone_size: NA; cdr3_aa: CSASTGVRQPQHF; cdr3_nt: TGCAGTGCTTCAACAGGGGTAAGGCAGCCCCAGCATTTT
j_call: TRBJ1-1; v_call: TRBV5-1; d_call: NA; clone_size: NA; cdr3_aa: CASNQAQGGTEAFF; cdr3_nt: TGCGCCAGCAACCAAGCACAGGGTGGCACTGAAGCTTTCTTT
j_call: TRBJ2-1; v_call: TRBV18; d_call: TRBD2; clone_size: NA; cdr3_aa: CASSPSRTSYNEQFF; cdr3_nt: TGTGCCAGCTCACCATCGAGGACTAGCTACAATGAGCAGTTCTTC
j_call: TRBJ2-1; v_call: TRBV6-1; d_call: NA; clone_size: NA; cdr3_aa: CASSEGVGLGEQFF; cdr3_nt: TGTGCCAGCAGTGAAGGGGTAGGGTTGGGGGAGCAGTTCTTC
j_call: TRBJ1-1; v_call: TRBV6-1; d_call: NA; clone_size: NA; cdr3_aa: CASSASTGMNTEAFF; cdr3_nt: TGTGCCAGCAGTGCGTCGACAGGTATGAACACTGAAGCTTTCTTT
j_call: TRBJ2-7; v_call: TRBV7-9; d_call: TRBD1; clone_size: NA; cdr3_aa: CASSLGQGITYEQYF; cdr3_nt: TGTGCCAGCAGCTTGGGACAGGGGATTACCTACGAGCAGTACTTC
j_call: TRBJ2-7; v_call: TRBV4-3; d_call: NA; clone_size: few; cdr3_aa: CASSQEGRGNYEQYF; cdr3_nt: TGCGCCAGCAGCCAAGAGGGGCGGGGAAACTACGAGCAGTACTTC
j_call: TRBJ2-7; v_call: TRBV7-2; d_call: NA; clone_size: NA; cdr3_aa: CASSLVTGSYEQYF; cdr3_nt: TGTGCCAGCAGCTTAGTCACAGGATCCTACGAGCAGTACTTC
j_call: TRBJ1-2; v_call: TRBV20-1; d_call: TRBD1; clone_size: NA; cdr3_aa: CSATKTGGEGYTF; cdr3_nt: TGCAGTGCTACGAAAACAGGGGGCGAGGGCTACACCTTC
j_call: TRBJ2-7; v_call: TRBV3-1; d_call: TRBD1; clone_size: NA; cdr3_aa: CASSQGDRPYEQYF; cdr3_nt: TGTGCCAGCAGCCAAGGGGACAGACCCTACGAGCAGTACTTC
j_call: TRBJ2-1; v_call: TRBV7-3; d_call: NA; clone_size: once; cdr3_aa: CASSPTRGVGQFF; cdr3_nt: TGTGCCAGCAGTCCTACGCGAGGGGTGGGGCAGTTCTTC
j_call: TRBJ2-7; v_call: TRBV10-3; d_call: TRBD2; clone_size: NA; cdr3_aa: CAISGASGSDEQYF; cdr3_nt: TGTGCCATCAGTGGGGCTAGCGGGAGCGACGAGCAGTACTTC
j_call: TRBJ2-7; v_call: TRBV7-9; d_call: TRBD2; clone_size: NA; cdr3_aa: CASSWGGLKDYEQYF; cdr3_nt: TGTGCCAGCAGCTGGGGGGGTCTTAAGGACTACGAGCAGTACTTC